This T cell receptor beta chain is from a study of radiation and T cells in renal cell carcinoma. Documented treatment: treatment-naive control, cytoreductive nephrectomy. The germline V gene encodes CDR1 MRHNA and CDR2 SNTAGT. The V and J ends lost 0 bases and 1 base respectively, with 5 bases between them. The CDR3 is 14 residues long. Libraries were prepared by immunoSEQ multiplex PCR; TCRdb keeps only in-frame clonotypes and omits some of them. Of 14,000 to 15,000 clones in the sample, less than 65% were seen once. The sequencing here drew on tumor tissue, taken from a patient whose treatment was nephrectomy without radiotherapy. The rearrangement links TRBV6-4 to TRBJ2-3; perhaps TRBD2 as D (5 bases). The sequence was obtained from a man aged 55 to 70 with renal cell carcinoma. The CDR3 loop is CASSDSRGTDTQYF. CDR3 nucleotides: TGTGCCAGCAGTGACTCGAGGGGCACAGATACGCAGTATTTT.